These 8 T cell receptor beta chains share one sample of origin, sequenced in a study of cytomegalovirus exposure and HLA in healthy donors (dated by TCRdb to between 2016 and 2019). The receptor library was made with the immunoSEQ multiplex PCR assay. For the multiplex PCR, a mixture combining 60 forward primers for TCR Vbeta segments and 13 reverse primers for TCR Jbeta segments was used. TCRdb carries this immuneACCESS record with in-frame sequences only. Its versions omit some clonotypes, under half of them owing to an unresolved V gene in the studies checked, with the rest unexplained. In this sample the table shows 150,000 to 200,000 clones, about 79% of which occur a single time. The ten largest clonotypes hold less than 1% of the sample. Input material: PBMCs. The receptors were sampled from a female donor in good health and CMV-seronegative.

The rearrangement links TRBV7-8 to TRBJ1-1, with 7 positions matching TRBD1. Germline V gives CDR1 SGHVS, CDR2 FQNEAQ. This CDR3 is built from 15 residues. The ends lost 5 bases at V and 0 bases at J; junction bases unmatched: 6. CDR3 sequence reads: CASSPLGQMNTEAFF. In DNA form, the CDR3 reads TGTGCCAGCAGCCCTTTGGGACAGATGAACACTGAAGCTTTCTTT.

This clone was picked up one time. The gene calls are TRBV4-3 and TRBJ2-2, with 11 bases aligning to TRBD2. The CDR3 runs 17 residues. Germline V lookup: CDR1 LGHNA, CDR2 YSLEER. The J segment lost 6 bases and the V segment lost 0 bases, leaving 6 bases of the junction unmatched. The DNA for the CDR3 is TGCGCCAGCAGCCAAGATCTGGTAGCGGGAGGGGCCGGGGAGCTGTTTTTT. Its protein is CASSQDLVAGGAGELFF.

This clone was seen a few times. The chain has TRBV7-2 and TRBJ2-7, with a weak D call TRBD2 (6 bases). Germline CDR1 and CDR2: SGHTA and FQGNSA. Trimming stripped 1 base from V and 7 bases from J, with 11 bases between. The CDR3 is 13 amino acids. The CDR3 DNA sequence: TGTGCCAGCAGCTTAGTAGGAGGGGAGGAGCAGTACTTC. Its protein is CASSLVGGEEQYF.

The V and J genes are TRBV11-2 and TRBJ2-4, with 9 nucleotides matching TRBD2. Germline V gene sequence: CDR1 SGHAT, CDR2 FQNNGV. V trimming: 2 bases; J trimming: 6 bases; junction bases outside the gene matches: 5. The CDR3 is made up of 15 amino acids. CDR3 in DNA: TGTGCCAGCAGCTTAACGGGTAGCGGGGGAAACATTCAGTACTTC. Translating gives CASSLTGSGGNIQYF.

The chain is built from TRBV20-1 and TRBJ2-1; possibly TRBD1 for D (6 bases). Germline CDR1 reads DFQATT; CDR2 reads SNEGSKA (reference sequence). The germline V and J ends were trimmed by 3 bases and 10 bases, with 10 bases remaining between them. This CDR3 has 11 amino acids. The CDR3 DNA sequence: TGCAGTGCTAGTCACAGGGCCGAGCAGTTCTTC. It is translated as CSASHRAEQFF.

In this sample, this clone turned up a few times. The chain has TRBV7-9 and TRBJ2-5; 10 positions match TRBD1. V lost 6 bases and J lost 9; bases outside the gene matches: 13. The CDR3 has 15 residues. Looked up from germline, CDR1 is SEHNR and CDR2 is FQNEAQ (reference sequence). CDR3 DNA sequence: TGTGCCAGCAGTTTACCGGGACAGGGGATAGTGGCCCAGTACTTC. Residues: CASSLPGQGIVAQYF. The complete variable domain, with remaining parts taken from reference TRBV7-9 and TRBJ2-5, reads DTGVSQNPRHKITKRGQNVTFRCDPISEHNRLYWYRQTLGQGPEFLTYFQNEAQLEKSRLLSDRFSAERPKGSFSTLEIQRTEQGDSAMYLCASSLPGQGIVAQYFGPGTRLLVL.

The J gene is TRBJ2-3, the V gene TRBV13; D remains ambiguous. Trimming shortened V by 3 bases and J by 2 bases, and 6 bases separated the two germline ends. Germline-derived CDR1 and CDR2 are PRHDT and FYEKMQ (reference sequence). The CDR3 runs 13 residues. The chain's CDR3 is CASSFRLTDTQYF. The CDR3 DNA reads TGTGCCAGCAGCTTCCGTCTCACAGATACGCAGTATTTT. The variable domain in full, with the rest retrieved from reference TRBV13 and TRBJ2-3, is AAGVIQSPRHLIKEKRETATLKCYPIPRHDTVYWYQQGPGQDPQFLISFYEKMQSDKGSIPDRFSAQQFSDYHSELNMSSLELGDSALYFCASSFRLTDTQYFGPGTRLTVL.

The V call is TRBV4-1, the J call TRBJ2-2, with TRBD2 matching 11 bases. The CDR3 is 16 residues long. The germline V gene has CDR1 MGHRA and CDR2 YSYEKL. Trimming took 2 bases from V and 5 from J; bases not matched to a gene: 4. The CDR3 nucleotides are TGCGCCAGCAGCCAACAAACTAGCGGGGGAACCGGGGAGCTGTTTTTT. Amino acid sequence: CASSQQTSGGTGELFF.